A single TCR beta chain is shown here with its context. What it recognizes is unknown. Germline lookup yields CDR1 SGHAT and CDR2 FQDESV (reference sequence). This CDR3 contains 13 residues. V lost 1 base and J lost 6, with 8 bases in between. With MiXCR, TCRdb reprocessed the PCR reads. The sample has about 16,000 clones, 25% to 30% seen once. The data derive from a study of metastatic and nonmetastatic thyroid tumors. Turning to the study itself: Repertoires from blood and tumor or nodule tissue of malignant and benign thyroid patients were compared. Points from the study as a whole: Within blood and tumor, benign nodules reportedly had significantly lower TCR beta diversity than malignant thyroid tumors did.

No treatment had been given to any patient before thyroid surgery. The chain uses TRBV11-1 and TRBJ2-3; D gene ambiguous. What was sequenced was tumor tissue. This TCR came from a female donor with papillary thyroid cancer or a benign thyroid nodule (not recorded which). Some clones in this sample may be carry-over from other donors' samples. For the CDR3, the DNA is TGTGCCAGCAGCTTAGTTATCAGGGATACGCAGTATTTT. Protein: CASSLVIRDTQYF.